This TCR beta chain was retrieved from a study of memory CD4+ T cells and cytomegalovirus serostatus. Study details: Donors were healthy Belgian adults, 10 or so CMV seropositive and 20 to 25 seronegative.

Study outcomes and limitations: CMV serostatus prediction reached median AUC approximately 0.95, or 0.91 with US-trained model.

This clone appeared a single time. Its target is unknown. The method was immunoSEQ multiplex PCR; TCRdb's version includes in-frame clones alone and lacks a portion of them. The data hold under 100,000 clones, with more than 70% observed a single time. The V and J ends lost 4 bases and 6 bases, in that order; junction bases with no gene match: 12. From germline, CDR1 is SGHTA and CDR2 FQGNSA. This CDR3 is built from 15 residues. Single viable CD3+CD4+CD8-CD45RO+ cells were sorted as the memory CD4+ T cells. Donors' CMV status reflects serum IgG against pp150, pp28, p38, p52. CD4+ T cells were isolated by positive magnetic selection.

The gene calls are TRBV7-2 and TRBJ2-7, with 7 bases fitting TRBD1. The sequence was obtained from an adult in good health and CMV-seronegative. Material: memory CD4+ T cells from blood. The CDR3 here is CASSSRGKGAREQYF. The DNA for the CDR3 is TGTGCCAGCAGCTCCCGTGGAAAGGGGGCGCGCGAGCAGTACTTC.